This T cell receptor beta chain is from a study of T cell responses to AZD1222 COVID-19 vaccine (dated by TCRdb to 2020 to 2022). Study-level background: Because spike-specific TCR depth and breadth did not differ between the two schedules, AZD1222 recipients who got a second dose at roughly 4 weeks were pooled with those who got a second dose at roughly 12 weeks. A total of over 230 trial participants underwent TCR sequencing, of whom 200 to 220 received two doses of AZD1222 and about 26 received two doses of the MenACWY control vaccine. Trial participants were enrolled by age into subgroups of 18-55, 56-69 and 70-plus years, and about 150, 27 and 61 TCR-sequenced participants, respectively, were included in these subgroups.

The sample's time point, from its label and the paper: baseline before first vaccination. Vaccinee samples were obtained from the UK trials COV001 and COV002, which included a single-blind randomized controlled phase 2/3 trial of AZD1222 (ChAdOx1 nCoV-19) in healthy adults. For TCRbeta chain sequencing, PBMC samples from trial participants were taken at day 0 and at day 28 after the second dose. Via the germline V gene, CDR1 is MDHEN and CDR2 SYDVKM. After removal of 7 bases from V and 6 bases from J, the junction retains 7 bases not matched to a gene. The CDR3 numbers 14 residues from cysteine through phenylalanine. Left in the record is the CDR3 DNA by itself, 42 bases read in frame from the first base. Details on this clone: The clone's antigen remains unknown. It has no much larger one-base neighbor in the sample; base qualities were not kept.

The CDR3 regions of human TCRbeta chains were analyzed by immunosequencing. Under the source paper's analysis protocol: TCRs in the repertoires were compared against a reference library of SARS-CoV-2-specific TCRs that had been generated with the MIRA antigen-specificity platform. Breadth meant the fraction of unique TCRs that were SARS-CoV-2-associated, whereas depth meant the fraction of total T cells that were SARS-CoV-2-associated. Using the MIRA data, each spike-specific TCR was assigned both to the spike region to which the TCR was reactive and to a CD4 or CD8 class. Log10-transformed breadth and depth values were compared by one-way ANOVA with Sidak's multiple comparisons tests. The table comes from immuneACCESS by way of TCRdb, which keeps in-frame sequences with V and J called. Part of the clones is missing from these tables; in studies checked, under half for an unresolved V gene and the rest for unknown reasons. The V and J calls and the clone size are those of that table, but D and trimming were determined from the DNA. Counted in this sample were about 100,000 clones; over 75% of them appeared once. The ten top clones hold roughly 2.7% of the sample.

Findings and caveats that apply to the study as a whole: Because no day 14 peak-response samples were available, the repertoires could be characterized only after the peak T cell response. After two AZD1222 doses, spike-specific TCR breadth and depth were significantly higher than at day 0 and than in MenACWY recipients. Epitopes outside the regions mutated in the B.1.351 and B.1.1.7 variants were reportedly recognized by nearly half of the unique spike-specific TCRs. Vaccine-associated CD4 TCRs spanned the whole spike protein, with dominant responses in regions 160-218 and 743-854. Conclusions about previously exposed vaccinees were limited because only six AZD1222 recipients were SARS-CoV-2 seropositive at baseline. Participants were mostly white British, with more females than males. The authors suggested clonal diversity may have been underestimated. In the small 56-69-year group, the increase in depth fell short of significance, most likely because of low power.

The source is an adult in good health. The chain couples TRBV28 to TRBJ1-1, with 11 central nucleotides matching TRBD1. Here the sequenced sample was peripheral blood, taken on day 0 of AZD1222 vaccination. The DNA sequence is given as TGTGCCAGCAATCCGGGACAGGGGGGACCTGAAGCTTTCTTT. Its protein product is CASNPGQGGPEAFF.